What follows describes a single TCR beta chain. The data originate from a study of blood T cell repertoires in COVID-19. Overall study: PBMCs, B-cell-depleted T cells, or T cells provided the cDNA or gDNA that made up the material.

J lost 4 bases, V lost 2 bases, and 10 bases had no gene match. The CDR3 consists of 16 residues. Germline CDR1 is SGHVS and CDR2 is FQNEAQ. Repertoires were generated with immunoSEQ multiplex PCR, while TCRdb's copy carries only in-frame clones and drops some. This table has 35,000 to 40,000 clones, over 80% appearing once. This clonotype was sampled from a human donor in a cohort sampled during active COVID-19. The rearrangement uses TRBV7-8 and TRBJ1-2, with TRBD1 identical over 7 bases. Material: peripheral blood. CDR3 bases: TGTGCCAGCAGCTTATGGGACAGAAATATGCTCTATGGCTACACCTTC. This gives the protein CASSLWDRNMLYGYTF.